The 4 T cell receptor beta chains below all came from one sample that was sequenced in a study of blood T cells in healthy people across ages. Primed by a sample-barcoded 5' primer and a J-beta primer mix, a second PCR proceeded for about 6 to 12 cycles. MiXCR was run by TCRdb on the 5' RACE reads, yielding one entry per CDR3 protein. The sample contains 500,000 to 550,000 distinct CDR3 sequences, 24% of which appear only once. These same records also appear under a second study, on T cells of mothers and their children.

Material: blood. Every receptor here comes from a boy aged 5-17 years in good health.

This clonotype was counted many times. This chain joins TRBV6-6 and TRBJ2-5; D tentatively reads TRBD1 or TRBD2 (7 bases each). Germline V gene data show CDR1 as MNHNY and CDR2 as SVGAGI (reference sequence). The V gene lost 5 bases and the J gene lost 5 bases, with 12 bases spanning the gap. The CDR3 covers 13 residues. DNA for the CDR3: TGTGCCAGCAGTCCCCAGGGGGGGGAGACCCAGTACTTC. The encoded protein is CASSPQGGETQYF.

Note on this clonotype: An end of the junction differs from the germline gene, which may be a read error. This chain uses TRBV14 with TRBJ2-1; D call uncertain. The CDR3 has 16 amino acids. The germline V gene encodes CDR1 SGHDN and CDR2 FVKESK. The CDR3 DNA sequence: TGTGCCAGCAACCAAAAAGGGCTAACCTTATACAATGAGCAGTTCTTC. It translates to CASNQKGLTLYNEQFF.

The chain joins TRBV27 to TRBJ2-7; 8 nucleotides align to TRBD2. This CDR3 region has 16 residues. The trim removed 0 bases at V and 4 bases at J, leaving 8 bases unmatched. Germline lookup yields CDR1 MNHEY and CDR2 SMNVEV (reference sequence). CDR3 in DNA: TGTGCCAGCAGTTTATCAGCGGGAGATCTAGTTTACGAGCAGTACTTC. Its translation is CASSLSAGDLVYEQYF.

This chain links TRBV5-1 with TRBJ2-5; TRBD2 aligns across 7 bases. There are 16 residues in the CDR3. CDR1 is SGHRS and CDR2 is YFSETQ in the germline V gene. Trimming removed 7 bases from V and 2 bases from J; junction bases left unmatched: 14. CDR3 coding DNA: TGCGCCAGCCCCGCTCCCCAACTAGCGCCACAAGAGACCCAGTACTTC. Protein sequence: CASPAPQLAPQETQYF.